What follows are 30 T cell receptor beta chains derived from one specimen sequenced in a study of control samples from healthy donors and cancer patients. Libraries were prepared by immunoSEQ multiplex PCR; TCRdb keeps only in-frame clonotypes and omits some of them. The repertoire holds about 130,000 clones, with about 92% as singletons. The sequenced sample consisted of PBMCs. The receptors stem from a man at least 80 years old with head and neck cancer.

The CDR3 sequence is CASSLGQGTDTQYF. The CDR3 DNA follows: TGTGCCAGCAGCTTGGGACAGGGGACAGATACGCAGTATTTT. The chain recombines TRBV7-9 with TRBJ2-3; TRBD1 aligns across 10 bases. Germline V lookup: CDR1 SEHNR, CDR2 FQNEAQ (reference sequence). The CDR3 consists of 14 residues. Unmatched junction bases numbered 0, after V lost 3 bases and J lost 3 bases.

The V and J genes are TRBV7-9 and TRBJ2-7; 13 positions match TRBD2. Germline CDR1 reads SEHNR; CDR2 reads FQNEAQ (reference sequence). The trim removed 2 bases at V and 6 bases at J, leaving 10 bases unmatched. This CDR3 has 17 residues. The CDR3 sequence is CASSLLTSGRGLGEQYF. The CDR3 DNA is TGTGCCAGCAGCTTACTTACTAGCGGGAGGGGCCTCGGCGAGCAGTACTTC.

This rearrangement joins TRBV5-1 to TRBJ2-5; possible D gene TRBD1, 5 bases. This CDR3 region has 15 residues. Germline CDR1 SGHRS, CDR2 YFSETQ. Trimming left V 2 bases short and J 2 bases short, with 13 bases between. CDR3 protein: CASSFSRAPQETQYF. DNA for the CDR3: TGCGCCAGCAGCTTCAGCAGGGCTCCACAAGAGACCCAGTACTTC.

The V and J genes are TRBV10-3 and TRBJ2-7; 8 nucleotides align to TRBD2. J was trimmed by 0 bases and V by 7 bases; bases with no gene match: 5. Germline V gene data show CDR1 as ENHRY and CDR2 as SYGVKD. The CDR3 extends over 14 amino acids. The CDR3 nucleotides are TGTGCCATCAATAAAGCGGGGGACTCCTACGAGCAGTACTTC. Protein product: CAINKAGDSYEQYF.

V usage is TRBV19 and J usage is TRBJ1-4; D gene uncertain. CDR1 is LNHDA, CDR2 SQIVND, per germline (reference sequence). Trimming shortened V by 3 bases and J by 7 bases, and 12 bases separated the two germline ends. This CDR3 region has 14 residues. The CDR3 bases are TGTGCCAGTAGTATTAGCCCGATGGGTGAAAAACTGTTTTTT. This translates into CASSISPMGEKLFF.

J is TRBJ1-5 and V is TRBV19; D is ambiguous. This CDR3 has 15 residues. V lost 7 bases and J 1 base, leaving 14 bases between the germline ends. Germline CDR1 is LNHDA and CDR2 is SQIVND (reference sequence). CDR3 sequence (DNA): TGTGCCAGTACCGAGACGGGCTCAAGCAATCAGCCCCAGCATTTT. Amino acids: CASTETGSSNQPQHF.

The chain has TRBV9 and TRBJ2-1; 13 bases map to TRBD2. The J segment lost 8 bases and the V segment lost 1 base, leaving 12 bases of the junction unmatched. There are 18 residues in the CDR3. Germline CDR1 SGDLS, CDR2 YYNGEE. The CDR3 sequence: CASSVPVGLAGSDHEQFF. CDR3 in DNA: TGTGCCAGCAGCGTACCAGTGGGACTAGCGGGATCCGACCATGAGCAGTTCTTC.

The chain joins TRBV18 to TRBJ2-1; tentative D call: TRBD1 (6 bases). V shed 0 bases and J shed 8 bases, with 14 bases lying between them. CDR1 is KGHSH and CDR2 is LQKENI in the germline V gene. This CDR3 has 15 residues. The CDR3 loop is CASSPPLGGGDEQFF. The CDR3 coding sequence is TGTGCCAGCTCACCACCGTTAGGGGGTGGCGATGAGCAGTTCTTC.

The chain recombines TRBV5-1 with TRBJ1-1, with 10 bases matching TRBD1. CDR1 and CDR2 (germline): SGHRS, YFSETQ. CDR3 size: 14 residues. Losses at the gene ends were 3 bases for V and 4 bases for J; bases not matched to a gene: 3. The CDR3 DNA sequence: TGCGCCAGCAGCTGGACAGGGGGGAGCACTGAAGCTTTCTTT. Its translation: CASSWTGGSTEAFF.

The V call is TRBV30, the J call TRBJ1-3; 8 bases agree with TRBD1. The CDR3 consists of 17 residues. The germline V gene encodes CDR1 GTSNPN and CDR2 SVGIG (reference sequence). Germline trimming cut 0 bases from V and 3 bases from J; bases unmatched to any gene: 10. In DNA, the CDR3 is TGTGCCTGGAGTGTGTCGGCAGGGGGCTCATATGGAAACACCATATATTTT. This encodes CAWSVSAGGSYGNTIYF.

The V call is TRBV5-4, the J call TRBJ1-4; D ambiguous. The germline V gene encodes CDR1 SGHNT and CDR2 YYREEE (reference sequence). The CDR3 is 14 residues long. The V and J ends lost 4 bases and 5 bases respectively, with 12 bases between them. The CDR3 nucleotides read TGTGCCAGCAGCCCTACTGTAAAAAATGAAAAACTGTTTTTT. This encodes CASSPTVKNEKLFF. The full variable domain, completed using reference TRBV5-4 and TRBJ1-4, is ETGVTQSPTHLIKTRGQQVTLRCSSQSGHNTVSWYQQALGQGPQFIFQYYREEENGRGNFPPRFSGLQFPNYSSELNVNALELDDSALYLCASSPTVKNEKLFFGSGTQLSVL.

In DNA, the CDR3 is TGTGCCATCAGTGGCCACTCCGGGACAGCTGGAAACACCATATATTTT. Its translation is CAISGHSGTAGNTIYF. The V gene is TRBV10-3, the J gene TRBJ1-3; the match to TRBD1 covers 7 bases. Losses at the gene ends were 4 bases for V and 2 bases for J; bases not matched to a gene: 8. This CDR3 region has 16 residues. Germline lookup yields CDR1 ENHRY and CDR2 SYGVKD.

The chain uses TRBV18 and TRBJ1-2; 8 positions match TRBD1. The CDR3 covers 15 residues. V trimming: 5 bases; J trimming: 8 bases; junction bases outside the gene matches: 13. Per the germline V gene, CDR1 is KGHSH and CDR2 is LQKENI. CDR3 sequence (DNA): TGTGCCAGCTCAGCGACAGGGGCCAACTCGCCGGGCTACACCTTC. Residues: CASSATGANSPGYTF.

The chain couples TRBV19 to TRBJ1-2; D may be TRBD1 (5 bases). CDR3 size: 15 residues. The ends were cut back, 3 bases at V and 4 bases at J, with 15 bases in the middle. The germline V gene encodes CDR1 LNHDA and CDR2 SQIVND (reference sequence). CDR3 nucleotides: TGTGCCAGTAGTATTGGGACGACAGCGGGCTATGGCTACACCTTC. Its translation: CASSIGTTAGYGYTF.

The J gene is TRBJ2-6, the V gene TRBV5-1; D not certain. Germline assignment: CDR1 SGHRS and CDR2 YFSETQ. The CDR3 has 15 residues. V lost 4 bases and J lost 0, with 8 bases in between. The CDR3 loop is CASSQSNSGANVLTF. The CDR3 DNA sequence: TGCGCCAGCAGCCAGTCAAACTCTGGGGCCAACGTCCTGACTTTC.

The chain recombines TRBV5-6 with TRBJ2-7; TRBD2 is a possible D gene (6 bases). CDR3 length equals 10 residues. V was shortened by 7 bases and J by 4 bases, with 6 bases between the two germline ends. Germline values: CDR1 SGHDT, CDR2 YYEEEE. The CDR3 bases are TGTGCCAGCGGGAGGTACGAGCAGTACTTC. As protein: CASGRYEQYF.

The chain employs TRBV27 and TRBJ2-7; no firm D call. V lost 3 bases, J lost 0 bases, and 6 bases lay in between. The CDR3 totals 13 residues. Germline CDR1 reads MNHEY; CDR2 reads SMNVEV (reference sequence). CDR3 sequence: CASSLWGSYEQYF. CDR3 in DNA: TGTGCCAGCAGTTTGTGGGGCTCCTACGAGCAGTACTTC.

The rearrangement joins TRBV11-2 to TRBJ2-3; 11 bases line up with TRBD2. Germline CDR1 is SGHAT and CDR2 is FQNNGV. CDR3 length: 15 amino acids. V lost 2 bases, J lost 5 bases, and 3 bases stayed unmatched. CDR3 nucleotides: TGTGCCAGCAGCTTAAGTCTAGCGGGAGGAGATACGCAGTATTTT. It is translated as CASSLSLAGGDTQYF.

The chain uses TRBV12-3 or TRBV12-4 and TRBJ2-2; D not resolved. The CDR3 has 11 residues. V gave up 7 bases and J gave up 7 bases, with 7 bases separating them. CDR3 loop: CASMTYGELFF. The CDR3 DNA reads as TGTGCCAGCATGACCTACGGGGAGCTGTTTTTT.

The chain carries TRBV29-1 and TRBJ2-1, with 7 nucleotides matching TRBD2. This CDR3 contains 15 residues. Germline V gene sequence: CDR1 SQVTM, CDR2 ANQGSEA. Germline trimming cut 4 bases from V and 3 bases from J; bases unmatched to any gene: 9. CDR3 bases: TGCAGCGTTGGAGCCGGGACTAACCTCTACAATGAGCAGTTCTTC. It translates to CSVGAGTNLYNEQFF.

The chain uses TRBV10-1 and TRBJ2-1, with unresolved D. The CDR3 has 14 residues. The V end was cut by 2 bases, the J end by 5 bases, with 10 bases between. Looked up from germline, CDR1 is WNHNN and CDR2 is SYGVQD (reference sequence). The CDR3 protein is CASSEKTTNNEQFF. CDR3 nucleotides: TGCGCCAGCAGTGAGAAAACTACCAACAATGAGCAGTTCTTC.

The CDR3 loop reads CASRPRTGAGELFF. The DNA of the CDR3 is TGCGCCAGCAGACCGCGTACAGGGGCCGGGGAGCTGTTTTTT. The V gene is TRBV5-1, the J gene TRBJ2-2, with TRBD1 matching 7 bases. This CDR3 region has 14 residues. The junction had 7 bases not matched to a gene; V was cut back by 5 bases and J by 6 bases. Germline-derived CDR1 and CDR2 are SGHRS and YFSETQ.

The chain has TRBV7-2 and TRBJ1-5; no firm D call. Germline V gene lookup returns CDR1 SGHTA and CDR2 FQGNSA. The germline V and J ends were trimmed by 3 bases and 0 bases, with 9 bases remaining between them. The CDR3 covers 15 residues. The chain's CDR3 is CASSFRGISNQPQHF. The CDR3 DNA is TGTGCCAGCAGCTTTAGAGGGATTAGCAATCAGCCCCAGCATTTT.

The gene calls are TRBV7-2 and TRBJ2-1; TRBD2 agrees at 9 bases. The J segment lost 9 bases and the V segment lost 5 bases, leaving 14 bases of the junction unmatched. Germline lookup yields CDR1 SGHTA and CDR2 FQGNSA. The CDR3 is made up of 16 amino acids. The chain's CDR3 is CASSTQQRGVKGEQFF. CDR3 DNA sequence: TGTGCCAGCAGCACCCAGCAGCGGGGGGTAAAGGGTGAGCAGTTCTTC.

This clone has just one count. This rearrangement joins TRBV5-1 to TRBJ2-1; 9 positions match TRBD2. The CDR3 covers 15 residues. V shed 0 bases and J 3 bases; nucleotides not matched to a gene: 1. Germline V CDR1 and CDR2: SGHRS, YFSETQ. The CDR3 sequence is CASSLATSGYNEQFF. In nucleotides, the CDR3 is TGCGCCAGCAGCTTGGCGACTAGCGGCTACAATGAGCAGTTCTTC.

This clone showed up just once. The CDR3 coding sequence is TGTGCCAGCAGCCGTGGACAGTCGAGCAATCAGCCCCAGCATTTT. Translation: CASSRGQSSNQPQHF. The chain carries TRBV7-2 and TRBJ1-5; possibly TRBD1 for D (6 bases). CDR3 length: 15 amino acids. Trimming removed 5 bases from V and 1 base from J, with 12 bases in between. CDR1 and CDR2 from the germline V gene are SGHTA and FQGNSA.

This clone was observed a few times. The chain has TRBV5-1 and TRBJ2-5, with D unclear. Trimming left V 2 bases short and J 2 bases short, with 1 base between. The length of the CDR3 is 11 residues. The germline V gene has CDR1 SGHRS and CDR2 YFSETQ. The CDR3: CASSLQETQYF. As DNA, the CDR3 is TGCGCCAGCAGCTTACAAGAGACCCAGTACTTC.

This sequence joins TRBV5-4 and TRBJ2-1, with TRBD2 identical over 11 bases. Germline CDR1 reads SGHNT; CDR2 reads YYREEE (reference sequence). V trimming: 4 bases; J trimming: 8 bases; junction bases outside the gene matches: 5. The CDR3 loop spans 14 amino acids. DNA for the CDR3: TGTGCCAGCAGCGATCGACTAGCGGGACATGAGCAGTTCTTC. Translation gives CASSDRLAGHEQFF.

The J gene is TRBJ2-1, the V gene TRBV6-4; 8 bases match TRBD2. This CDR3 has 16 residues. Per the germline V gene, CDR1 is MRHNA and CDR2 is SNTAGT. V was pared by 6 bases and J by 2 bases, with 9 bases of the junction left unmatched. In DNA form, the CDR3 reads TGTGCCAGCAGGTCATCCAGCGGGGGCCCCTACAATGAGCAGTTCTTC. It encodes CASRSSSGGPYNEQFF.

The CDR3 sequence: CASSPGLVSYEQYF. Written as DNA, the CDR3 is TGCGCCAGCAGCCCGGGACTAGTCTCCTACGAGCAGTACTTC. The chain carries TRBV5-1 and TRBJ2-7, with TRBD2 matching 8 bases. CDR1 and CDR2 (germline): SGHRS, YFSETQ. The CDR3 is 14 amino acids. V lost 4 bases and J lost 0; bases outside the gene matches: 3.